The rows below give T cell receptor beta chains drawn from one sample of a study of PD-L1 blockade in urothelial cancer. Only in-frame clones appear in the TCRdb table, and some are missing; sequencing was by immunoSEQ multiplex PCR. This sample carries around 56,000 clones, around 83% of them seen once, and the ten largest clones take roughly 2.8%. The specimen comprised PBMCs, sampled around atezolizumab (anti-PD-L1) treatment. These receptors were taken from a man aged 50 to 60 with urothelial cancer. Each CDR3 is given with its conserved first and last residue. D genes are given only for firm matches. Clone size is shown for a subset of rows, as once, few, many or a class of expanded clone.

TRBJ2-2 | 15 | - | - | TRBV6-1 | TGTGCCAGCAGTGCCGTCAGGACGAACACCGGGGAGCTGTTTTTT | CASSAVRTNTGELFF
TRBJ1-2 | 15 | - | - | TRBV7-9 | TGTGCCAGCAGCCCCTACATGGGCCCGGCGCAGGGCTACACCTTC | CASSPYMGPAQGYTF
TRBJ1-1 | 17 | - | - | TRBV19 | TGTGCCAGTAGTATAGATCTTATAGAGGTATGGGACACTGAAGCTTTCTTT | CASSIDLIEVWDTEAFF
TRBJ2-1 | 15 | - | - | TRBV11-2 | TGTGCCAGCAGCCACTTACAGGGATTTGGTTATGAGCAGTTCTTC | CASSHLQGFGYEQFF
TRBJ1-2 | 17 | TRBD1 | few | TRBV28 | TGTGCCAGCAGTTTAATCGGAACAGGGGGAAGATTATATGGCTACACCTTC | CASSLIGTGGRLYGYTF
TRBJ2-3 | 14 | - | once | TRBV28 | TGTGCCAGCAGTTTGATGGCGGGAATGGATACGCAGTATTTT | CASSLMAGMDTQYF
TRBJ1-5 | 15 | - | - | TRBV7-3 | TGTGCCAGCAGCTTATCAGGGGAAGGCAATCAGCCCCAGCATTTT | CASSLSGEGNQPQHF
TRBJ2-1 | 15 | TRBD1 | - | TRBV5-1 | TGCGCCAGCAGCTTACAGGGGTTCACCTACAATGAGCAGTTCTTC | CASSLQGFTYNEQFF
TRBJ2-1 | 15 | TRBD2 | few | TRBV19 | TGTGCCAGTATCTCGCGGGAGAGGGGAGTTGCTGAGCAGTTCTTC | CASISRERGVAEQFF
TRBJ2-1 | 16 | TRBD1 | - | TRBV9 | TGTGCCAGCAGCGTAGCCGGGACAGGGGGGCGGAATGAGCAGTTCTTC | CASSVAGTGGRNEQFF
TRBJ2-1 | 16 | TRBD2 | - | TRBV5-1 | TGCGCCAGCAGCTTTATAGCGGGAGCTTCTTACAATGAGCAGTTCTTC | CASSFIAGASYNEQFF
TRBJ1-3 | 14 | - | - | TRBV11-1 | TGTGCCAGCAGCTCATTAGCGTCTGGAAACACCATATATTTT | CASSSLASGNTIYF
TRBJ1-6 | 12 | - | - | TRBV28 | TGTGCCAGCAATGACAGAAATTCACCCCTCCACTTT | CASNDRNSPLHF
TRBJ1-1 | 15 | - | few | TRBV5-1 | TGCGCCAGCTCCATGGAGGGGCGGGGGAACACTGAAGCTTTCTTT | CASSMEGRGNTEAFF
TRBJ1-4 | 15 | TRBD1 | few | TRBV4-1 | TGCGCCAGCAGCCATGACGGACAGGGTCTTGAAAAACTGTTTTTT | CASSHDGQGLEKLFF
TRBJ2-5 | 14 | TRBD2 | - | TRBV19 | TGTGCCAGTAGTACCGGGACTATCCAAGAGACCCAGTACTTC | CASSTGTIQETQYF
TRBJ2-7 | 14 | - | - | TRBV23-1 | TGCGCCAGCAGTCAATCGGGACACCACTACGAGCAGTACTTC | CASSQSGHHYEQYF
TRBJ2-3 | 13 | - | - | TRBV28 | TGTGCCAGCGCGGGGAGTCCGCCAGATACGCAGTATTTT | CASAGSPPDTQYF
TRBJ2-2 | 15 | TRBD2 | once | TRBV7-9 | TGTGCCAGCAGAGGACTAGCGGGAGCCACCGGGGAGCTGTTTTTT | CASRGLAGATGELFF
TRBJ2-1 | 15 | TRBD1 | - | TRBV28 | TGTGCCAGCAGCTCCCGGACAGGGGGCTACAATGAGCAGTTCTTC | CASSSRTGGYNEQFF
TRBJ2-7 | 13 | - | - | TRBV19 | TGTGCCAGTAGTGTGGGACAAGGGCACGAGCAGTACTTC | CASSVGQGHEQYF
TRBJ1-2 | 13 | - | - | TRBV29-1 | TGCAGCGTTGACGGCGGGGTCCTAGGAGGCTACACCTTC | CSVDGGVLGGYTF
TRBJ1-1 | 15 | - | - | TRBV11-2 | TGTGCCAGCAGCCCAGCGGGCATCATGAACACTGAAGCTTTCTTT | CASSPAGIMNTEAFF
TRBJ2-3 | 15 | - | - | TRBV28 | TGTGCCAGCAGTCCCCCCCGGGGTGGGACAGATACGCAGTATTTT | CASSPPRGGTDTQYF
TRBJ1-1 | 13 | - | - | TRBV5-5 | TGTGCCAGCAGTTTGGGGGCTTACTTTGAAGCTTTCTTT | CASSLGAYFEAFF
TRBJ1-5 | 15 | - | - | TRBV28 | TGTGCCAGCAGTTTGGCAGGGGCCAGCAATCAGCCCCAGCATTTT | CASSLAGASNQPQHF
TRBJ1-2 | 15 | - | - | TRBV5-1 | TGCGCCAGCAGCTTGGCCTTTGGAGAAATTTTTGGCTACACCTTC | CASSLAFGEIFGYTF
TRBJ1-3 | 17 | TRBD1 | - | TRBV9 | TGTGCCAGCAGCGACCGGGACAGGGGGAGACCTGGAAACACCATATATTTT | CASSDRDRGRPGNTIYF
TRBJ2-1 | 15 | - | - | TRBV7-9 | TGTGCCAGCAGCTTATGGGCAGGGTCGGACAATGAGCAGTTCTTC | CASSLWAGSDNEQFF
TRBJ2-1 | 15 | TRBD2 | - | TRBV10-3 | TGTGCCATCGCGTCAGCGGGAGGGACCTACAATGAGCAGTTCTTC | CAIASAGGTYNEQFF
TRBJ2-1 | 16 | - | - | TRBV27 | TGTGCCAGCAGGATGACGGGACTTCTTTCATACAATGAGCAGTTCTTC | CASRMTGLLSYNEQFF
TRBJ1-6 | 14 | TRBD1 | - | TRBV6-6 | TGTGCCAGCAGTTACGGGACAGAGGGTTCACCCCTCCACTTT | CASSYGTEGSPLHF
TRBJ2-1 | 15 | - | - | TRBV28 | TGTGCCAGCAGTTTAACCGACCAAAGTCGGAGTAAGCAGTTCTTC | CASSLTDQSRSKQFF
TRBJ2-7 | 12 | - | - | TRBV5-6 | TGTGCCAGCAGCTTTTTACCGGGGGAGCAGTACTTC | CASSFLPGEQYF
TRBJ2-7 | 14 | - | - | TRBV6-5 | TGTGCCAGCAGACTCGGGTTGGGTCCCTACGAGCAGTACTTC | CASRLGLGPYEQYF
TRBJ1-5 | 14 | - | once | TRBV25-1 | TGTGCCAGCAGTGCACAGGGTTTTAATCAGCCCCAGCATTTT | CASSAQGFNQPQHF
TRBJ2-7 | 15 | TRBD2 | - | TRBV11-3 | TGTGCCAGCAGCCCGGCGGCGGGAGGGACCTACGAGCAGTACTTC | CASSPAAGGTYEQYF
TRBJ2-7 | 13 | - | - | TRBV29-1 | TGCAGCGTTGTCGGGGGTACAATCACCGAGCAGTACTTC | CSVVGGTITEQYF
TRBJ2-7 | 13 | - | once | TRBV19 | TGTGCCAGTAGTGACCCTCCTCGAGGCGAGCAGTACTTC | CASSDPPRGEQYF
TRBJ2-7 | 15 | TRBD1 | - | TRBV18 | TGTGCCAGCTCACCACCGGGACAGCACTTCTACGAGCAGTACTTC | CASSPPGQHFYEQYF
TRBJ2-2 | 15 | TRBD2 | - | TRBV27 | TGTGCCAGCAGGCCGGGACTAGCGGGATGGGGGGAGCTGTTTTTT | CASRPGLAGWGELFF
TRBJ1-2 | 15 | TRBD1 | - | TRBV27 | TGTGCCAGCAGTTTCGCCGGGACAGCCCCCAATGGCTACACCTTC | CASSFAGTAPNGYTF
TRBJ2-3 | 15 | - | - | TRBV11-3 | TGTGCCAGCAGCTCAGGACACCCTAGCACAGATACGCAGTATTTT | CASSSGHPSTDTQYF
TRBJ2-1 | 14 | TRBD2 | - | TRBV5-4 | TGTGCCAGCAGCCATAGCGGGACCTACAATGAGCAGTTCTTC | CASSHSGTYNEQFF
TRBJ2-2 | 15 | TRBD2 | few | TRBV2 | TGTGCCAGCAGTCCCATAGCGGGAGGGCCCGGGGAGCTGTTTTTT | CASSPIAGGPGELFF
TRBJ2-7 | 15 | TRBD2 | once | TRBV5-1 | TGCGCCAGCAGCTTGGAAGTAGCGGGGGGATACGAGCAGTACTTC | CASSLEVAGGYEQYF
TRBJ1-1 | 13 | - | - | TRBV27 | TGTGCCAGCAGTTTAAAATTGAGTACTGAAGCTTTCTTT | CASSLKLSTEAFF
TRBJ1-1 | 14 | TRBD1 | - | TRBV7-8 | TGTGCCAGCAGCTATTGGACAGGGGCTCCTGAAGCTTTCTTT | CASSYWTGAPEAFF
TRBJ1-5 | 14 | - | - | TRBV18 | TGTGCCAGCTCACAGGGAGTCAGCAATCAGCCCCAGCATTTT | CASSQGVSNQPQHF
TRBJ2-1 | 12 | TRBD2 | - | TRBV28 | TGTGCCACCGGACTAGCGGTAAATGAGCAGTTCTTC | CATGLAVNEQFF
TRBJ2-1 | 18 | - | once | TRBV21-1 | TGTGCCAGCAGCACCGGGACTAGCGGGAGTGGGTCCTACAATGAGCAGTTCTTC | CASSTGTSGSGSYNEQFF
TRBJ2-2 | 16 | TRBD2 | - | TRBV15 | TGTGCCACCAGCAGGACTACTAGCGGGATGAGCGGGGAGCTGTTTTTT | CATSRTTSGMSGELFF
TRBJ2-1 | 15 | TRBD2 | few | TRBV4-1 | TGCGCCAGCAGCCCCTCTGGCGGGAGTGGGAATGAGCAGTTCTTC | CASSPSGGSGNEQFF
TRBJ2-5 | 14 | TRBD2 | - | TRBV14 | TGTGCCAGCAGCCCTGCGGGAGCCCCCCGGACCCAGTACTTC | CASSPAGAPRTQYF
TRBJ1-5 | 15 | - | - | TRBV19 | TGTGCCAGTAGTAGACAGGCCTATAGCAATCAGCCCCAGCATTTT | CASSRQAYSNQPQHF
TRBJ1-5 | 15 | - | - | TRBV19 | TGTGCCAGTAGTATAGGTCGACTGGGCAATCAGCCCCAGCATTTT | CASSIGRLGNQPQHF
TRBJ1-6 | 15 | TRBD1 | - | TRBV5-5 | TGTGCCAGCAGATGGGACAGTTTAGGGAATTCACCCCTCCACTTT | CASRWDSLGNSPLHF